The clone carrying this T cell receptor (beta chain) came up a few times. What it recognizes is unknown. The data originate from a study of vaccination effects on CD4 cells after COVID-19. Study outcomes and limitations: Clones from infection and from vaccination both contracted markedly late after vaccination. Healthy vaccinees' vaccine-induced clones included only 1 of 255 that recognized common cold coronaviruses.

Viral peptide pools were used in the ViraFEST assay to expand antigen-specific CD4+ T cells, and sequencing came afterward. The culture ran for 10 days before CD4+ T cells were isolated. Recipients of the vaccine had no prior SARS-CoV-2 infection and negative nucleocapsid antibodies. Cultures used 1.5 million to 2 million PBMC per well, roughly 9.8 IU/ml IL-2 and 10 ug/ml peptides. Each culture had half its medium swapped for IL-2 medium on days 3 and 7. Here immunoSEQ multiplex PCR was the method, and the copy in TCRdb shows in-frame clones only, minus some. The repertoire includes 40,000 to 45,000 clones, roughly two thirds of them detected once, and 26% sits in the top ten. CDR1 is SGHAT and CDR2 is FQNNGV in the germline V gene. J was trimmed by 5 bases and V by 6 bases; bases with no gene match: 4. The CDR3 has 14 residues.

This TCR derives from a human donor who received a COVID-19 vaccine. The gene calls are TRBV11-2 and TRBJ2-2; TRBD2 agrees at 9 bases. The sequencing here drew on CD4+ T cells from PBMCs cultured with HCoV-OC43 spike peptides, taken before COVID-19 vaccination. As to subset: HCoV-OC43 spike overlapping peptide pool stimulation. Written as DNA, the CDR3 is TGTGCCAGCAGTTCGCTAGCGGGGACCGGGGAGCTGTTTTTT. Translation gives CASSSLAGTGELFF.